This entry lists 11 T cell receptor beta chains sequenced from one sample in a study of T cell repertoires in cytomegalovirus infection. For these TCRs, the target antigens are not known. TCRdb ran MiXCR on the reads and lists one entry per CDR3 protein. The profile shows about 830,000 distinct CDR3 sequences, around a third of them singletons. The material sequenced was cultured CD8+ T cells from PBMCs, taken from culture after CMV antigen stimulation. The origin of the receptors is a human donor in good health (CMV status not recorded). Some clones in this sample may be carry-over from other donors' samples.

This clonotype was counted between two and nine times. The chain recombines TRBV6-2 or TRBV6-3 with TRBJ2-2; D gene unclear. Trimming took off 4 bases at V and 8 bases at J, with 14 bases between the two ends. The CDR3 spans 14 residues. Germline CDR1 MNHEY, CDR2 SVGEGT. CDR3 loop: CASSSKGIPGELFF. CDR3 DNA: TGTGCCAGCAGTTCTAAGGGAATACCTGGGGAGCTGTTTTTT.

This rearrangement joins TRBV6-2 or TRBV6-3 to TRBJ2-3; TRBD2 is a possible D gene (6 bases). This CDR3 spans 16 amino acids. Germline V CDR1 and CDR2: MNHEY, SVGEGT. V was clipped by 2 bases and J by 2 bases, with 14 bases between them. Here the CDR3 reads CASSYDQRAYTDTQYF. CDR3 bases: TGTGCCAGCAGTTACGATCAGCGGGCCTACACAGATACGCAGTATTTT.

There are a few counts of this clonotype. The chain uses TRBV2 and TRBJ2-2; possible D gene TRBD2, 6 bases. V shed 3 bases and J shed 8 bases, with 13 bases lying between them. CDR1 SNHLY and CDR2 FYNNEI come from the germline V gene. This CDR3 contains 14 residues. The DNA for the CDR3 is TGTGCCAGCAGTGACAAGGGGAGGTCGGGGGAGCTGTTTTTT. Its translation is CASSDKGRSGELFF.

The rearrangement joins TRBV7-3 to TRBJ2-1, with TRBD1 identical over 7 bases. CDR1 is SGHTA, CDR2 FQGTGA, per germline. Trimming took 2 bases from V and 7 from J; bases not matched to a gene: 14. This CDR3 has 17 residues. The DNA for the CDR3 is TGTGCCAGCAGCTTAGCTTACATTTTAGGGGGCCAAAATGAGCAGTTCTTC. It is translated as CASSLAYILGGQNEQFF.

This clonotype was picked up many times. The chain recombines TRBV7-8 with TRBJ2-1; 9 bases are a match to TRBD2. The germline V gene has CDR1 SGHVS and CDR2 FQNEAQ. V shed 8 bases, J shed 1 base, and the junction held 6 bases outside the gene matches. This CDR3 has 15 amino acids. CDR3 nucleotides: TGTGCCAGCTTAGGGGCGGGGGGGTCCTACAATGAGCAGTTCTTC. Translation: CASLGAGGSYNEQFF.

The chain recombines TRBV20-1 with TRBJ1-1; TRBD1 might be the D (5 bases). V was trimmed by 8 bases and J by 8 bases, leaving 18 bases between them. This CDR3 has 12 residues. CDR1 and CDR2 (germline): DFQATT, SNEGSKA (reference sequence). CDR3 bases: TGCAGTATTAGGGAATCGACAGTGGAAGCTTTCTTT. Amino acid sequence: CSIRESTVEAFF.

The chain combines TRBV3-1 with TRBJ1-2; D call uncertain. CDR3 length: 15 residues. Germline assignment: CDR1 LGHDT and CDR2 YNNKEL (reference sequence). The V end lost 1 base, the J end lost 8 bases, and 17 bases lay between the germline ends. The CDR3 loop is CASSQVEADLGGYTF. The CDR3 DNA is TGTGCCAGCAGCCAAGTTGAGGCAGACCTTGGAGGCTACACCTTC.

This chain connects TRBV6-1 to TRBJ2-2; D gene ambiguous. The CDR3 covers 11 residues. V was cut by 3 bases and J by 7 bases, with 3 bases left in between. Germline-derived CDR1 and CDR2 are MNHNS and SASEGT. The CDR3 loop is CASSEIGELFF. For the CDR3, the DNA is TGTGCCAGCAGTGAGATCGGGGAGCTGTTTTTT.

The rearrangement uses TRBV27 and TRBJ2-3; 7 bases agree with TRBD2. The length of the CDR3 is 15 residues. V was pared by 3 bases and J by 5 bases, with 8 bases of the junction left unmatched. Germline V gene sequence: CDR1 MNHEY, CDR2 SMNVEV (reference sequence). The CDR3 sequence is CASSFSPTGGDTQYF. The CDR3 DNA follows: TGTGCCAGCAGTTTTTCCCCGACGGGGGGAGATACGCAGTATTTT.

The CDR3 sequence: CASSTPPFDRSRTGELFF. For the CDR3, the DNA is TGTGCCAGTAGTACCCCCCCCTTCGACAGGTCAAGGACCGGGGAGCTGTTTTTT. The chain links TRBV19 to TRBJ2-2, with D perhaps TRBD1 (6 bases). V shed 4 bases and J shed 5 bases, with 23 bases lying between them. This CDR3 region has 18 residues. CDR1 and CDR2 from the germline V gene are LNHDA and SQIVND (reference sequence).

V and J are TRBV5-8 and TRBJ1-5; D gene uncertain. Deletions cut 3 bases from V and 10 bases from J, with 17 bases between. The germline gives CDR1 SGHTS, CDR2 YDEGEE. This CDR3 has 14 amino acids. This CDR3 is CASSSPAADEPQHF. CDR3 nucleotides: TGTGCCAGCAGCTCTCCGGCGGCCGATGAACCCCAGCATTTT. The full variable domain, its missing parts supplied by reference TRBV5-8 and TRBJ1-5, is EAGVTQSPTHLIKTRGQQATLRCSPISGHTSVYWYQQALGLGLQFLLWYDEGEERNRGNFPPRFSGRQFPNYSSELNVNALELEDSALYLCASSSPAADEPQHFGDGTRLSIL.